Sequencing of this TCR beta chain was carried out in a study of blood T cells in healthy people across ages. Germline V gene data show CDR1 as DFQATT and CDR2 as SNEGSKA (reference sequence). V was clipped by 3 bases and J by 4 bases; unmatched bases: 0. CDR3 length: 13 residues. Primers used in a second PCR of roughly 6 to 12 cycles were a sample-barcoded 5' primer and a J-beta primer mix. One entry per CDR3 protein, called by TCRdb with MiXCR from the 5' RACE reads. The repertoire holds a few hundred thousand distinct CDR3 sequences, approximately 51% seen once, with 45% to 65% in the top ten. The table lists this clonotype with a few counts.

V and J are TRBV20-1 and TRBJ2-5, with 12 positions matching TRBD1. Sequencing was carried out using blood. The receptor was isolated from a man between 60 and 70 years old in good health. In DNA form, the CDR3 reads TGCAGTGCTAGGGGACAGGGGGCAGAGACCCAGTACTTC. It is translated as CSARGQGAETQYF.